This T cell receptor (beta chain) was documented in a study of tumor and adjacent non-tumor tissue in lung cancer. This CDR3 region has 19 residues. Trimming cost V 6 bases and J 0 bases; bases outside gene matches: 12. Germline lookup yields CDR1 LNHDA and CDR2 SQIVND (reference sequence). TCRbeta libraries were built with three rounds of nested PCR, modified from ARM-PCR. TCRdb processed the multiplex PCR reads anew with MiXCR; each CDR3 protein has one entry. Of 75,000 to 95,000 distinct CDR3 sequences listed, around 80% are singletons. No cell sorting was done before RNA was extracted from the tissue. The normal lung tissue was taken more than 3 cm from the tumor edge.

The chain uses TRBV19 and TRBJ2-3; the match to TRBD2 covers 13 bases. Sequencing was carried out using distant non-tumor lung tissue. The clonotype was recovered from a woman aged 45-60 years with non-small cell lung cancer. The CDR3 DNA sequence: TGTGCCAGTAGCCAACCCCGACTAGCGGGAGGTGTGAGCACAGATACGCAGTATTTT. As protein: CASSQPRLAGGVSTDTQYF.